Presented here are 8 T cell receptor beta chains from one specimen sequenced in a study of beta chain features in type 1 diabetes. Expressed TCRB transcripts were sequenced, since all the RNA that had been isolated was reverse transcribed. The protocol was immunoSEQ multiplex PCR, while the TCRdb copy is restricted to in-frame clones and leaves out a portion. The repertoire has 140,000 or so clones, around 9.3% of them found once; the top ten carry roughly 1.3%. The sequencing sample was made of naive CD4+ T cells from blood. All receptors come from a man younger than 30 in good health.

This clone was seen more than once but under ten times. This chain connects TRBV27 to TRBJ1-3; the match to TRBD1 covers 8 bases. CDR1 MNHEY and CDR2 SMNVEV come from the germline V gene (reference sequence). The CDR3 is 16 residues long. After removal of 3 bases from V and 8 bases from J, the junction contained 12 bases not matched to a gene. DNA for the CDR3: TGTGCCAGCAGTTTCCGTGGGACAGGAATTTTAGACACCATATATTTT. This encodes CASSFRGTGILDTIYF.

V is TRBV5-6 and J is TRBJ2-1; TRBD1 is a possible D gene (6 bases). Germline V CDR1 and CDR2: SGHDT, YYEEEE. V lost 7 bases and J 2 bases, leaving 19 bases between the germline ends. The CDR3 has 16 residues. CDR3 loop: CASDPGLGGAYNEQFF. The CDR3 DNA follows: TGTGCCAGCGACCCGGGATTAGGGGGAGCCTACAATGAGCAGTTCTTC.

This chain connects TRBV7-2 to TRBJ1-4; D not resolved. CDR3 size: 15 residues. CDR1 is SGHTA and CDR2 is FQGNSA in the germline V gene. V dropped 4 bases and J dropped 0 bases, with 9 bases sitting between them. The CDR3 nucleotides read TGTGCCAGCAGCTCTCGGGGTACAACTAATGAAAAACTGTTTTTT. It translates to CASSSRGTTNEKLFF.

V is TRBV7-9 and J is TRBJ1-2, with 9 bases lining up with TRBD1. Germline values: CDR1 SEHNR, CDR2 FQNEAQ (reference sequence). J lost 5 bases, V lost 5 bases, and 12 bases had no gene match. The CDR3 is 16 residues long. CDR3 sequence: CASSPSGTGIFYGYTF. CDR3 bases: TGTGCCAGCAGCCCGTCCGGGACAGGGATTTTTTATGGCTACACCTTC.

This clone appeared a few times. The J gene is TRBJ1-6, the V gene TRBV5-6; 7 bases match TRBD1. This CDR3 contains 18 residues. Germline V lookup: CDR1 SGHDT, CDR2 YYEEEE. Trimming at V came to 0 bases and at J to 5 bases, leaving 11 bases not matched to a gene. The CDR3 nucleotides are TGTGCCAGCAGCTTGGCCTGGCAGGGGGTGAGTCATAATTCACCCCTCCACTTT. Its translation is CASSLAWQGVSHNSPLHF.

The chain is built from TRBV14 and TRBJ1-1, with 9 positions matching TRBD1. The germline CDR1 and CDR2 sequences are SGHDN and FVKESK. V trimming: 4 bases; J trimming: 5 bases; junction bases outside the gene matches: 5. CDR3 size: 14 residues. The chain's CDR3 is CASSPGQGWTEAFF. The CDR3 bases are TGTGCCAGCAGCCCCGGACAGGGGTGGACTGAAGCTTTCTTT.

This clone was seen a handful of times. Additional DNA sequences in this sample encode the identical CDR3. This sequence joins TRBV7-3 and TRBJ2-1; 9 positions agree with TRBD1. V shed 6 bases, J shed 1 base, and the junction held 4 bases outside the gene matches. The CDR3 sequence is 15 residues long. CDR1 SGHTA and CDR2 FQGTGA come from the germline V gene. For the CDR3, the DNA is TGTGCCAGCAGTTCGGACAGGGGATCCTACAATGAGCAGTTCTTC. Its protein product is CASSSDRGSYNEQFF.

In this sample, this clone turned up many times. The chain uses TRBV29-1 and TRBJ2-7; 9 nucleotides agree with TRBD1. The trim removed 6 bases at V and 3 bases at J, leaving 6 bases unmatched. The CDR3 is made up of 13 amino acids. Germline assignment: CDR1 SQVTM and CDR2 ANQGSEA. The CDR3 DNA reads as TGCAGCGTATCTGGGACAGGGTTCTACGAGCAGTACTTC. Translated: CSVSGTGFYEQYF.